This passage covers 9 T cell receptor beta chains from one sample sequenced in a study of T cell responses to AZD1222 COVID-19 vaccine. Measured with immunoSEQ multiplex PCR; TCRdb has only the in-frame clones, and not every one. Of about 110,000 clones in the sample, about 94% were seen once. The material was peripheral blood, obtained 28 days after the second AZD1222 dose. The receptors shown here come from an adult who received the AZD1222 COVID-19 vaccine.

The chain uses TRBV3-1 (or the pseudogene TRBV3-2) and TRBJ1-2; D is possibly TRBD1 (6 bases). Germline values: CDR1 LGHDT, CDR2 YNNKEL (reference sequence). V lost 5 bases and J lost 4, with 14 bases in between. The CDR3 covers 14 residues. The CDR3 DNA reads as TGTGCCAGCAGCTGGGACACTTTATTCTATGGCTACACCTTC. Translation gives CASSWDTLFYGYTF.

The table lists this clone with a count of one. The chain uses TRBV4-1 and TRBJ1-5, with D tentatively TRBD1 (6 bases). The V and J ends lost 5 bases and 7 bases respectively, with 12 bases between them. The CDR3 length is 13 residues. Germline CDR1 reads MGHRA; CDR2 reads YSYEKL. This CDR3 reads CASSFTGRQPQHF. The DNA for the CDR3 is TGCGCCAGCAGCTTTACAGGGAGACAGCCCCAGCATTTT.

The V gene is TRBV5-1, the J gene TRBJ2-7; D is undetermined. This CDR3 contains 13 residues. Deletions cut 2 bases from V and 0 bases from J, with 6 bases between. CDR1 and CDR2 (germline): SGHRS, YFSETQ. CDR3 in amino acids: CASSFRVSYEQYF. The CDR3 bases are TGCGCCAGCAGCTTCCGGGTCTCCTACGAGCAGTACTTC.

The chain uses TRBV5-4 and TRBJ2-1; D call uncertain. The CDR3 runs 11 residues. Deletions cut 10 bases from V and 6 bases from J, with 11 bases between. Germline values: CDR1 SGHNT, CDR2 YYREEE (reference sequence). The CDR3 here is CASTTINEQFF. CDR3 DNA: TGTGCCTCGACCACTATCAATGAGCAGTTCTTC.

The chain is built from TRBV11-2 and TRBJ2-1; 10 positions agree with TRBD2. J gave up 7 bases and V 5 bases, and 17 bases lay outside the gene matches. The CDR3 length is 18 residues. CDR1 and CDR2 from the germline V gene are SGHAT and FQNNGV. The CDR3 coding sequence is TGTGCCAGCAGCCCCGAGGGTAGCGGGGGGTGGATGAGAAATGAGCAGTTCTTC. Residues: CASSPEGSGGWMRNEQFF. Complete variable domain (other parts from reference TRBV11-2 and TRBJ2-1): EAGVAQSPRYKIIEKRQSVAFWCNPISGHATLYWYQQILGQGPKLLIQFQNNGVVDDSQLPKDRFSAERLKGVDSTLKIQPAKLEDSAVYLCASSPEGSGGWMRNEQFFGPGTRLTVL.

V gene TRBV27 combines with J gene TRBJ1-5; tentatively, D is TRBD1 (6 bases). The CDR3 is 15 amino acids. The germline V and J ends were trimmed by 10 bases and 2 bases, with 18 bases remaining between them. Germline lookup yields CDR1 MNHEY and CDR2 SMNVEV (reference sequence). The CDR3 DNA follows: TGTGCCACCCGGGCTTTGGGGGCTGGCAATCAGCCCCAGCATTTT. It yields the protein CATRALGAGNQPQHF.

This clone was seen a single time. The chain uses TRBV10-3 and TRBJ2-7, with 7 bases that match TRBD1. V lost 7 bases, J lost 2 bases, and 8 bases stayed unmatched. Germline CDR1 and CDR2: ENHRY and SYGVKD. The CDR3 has 14 amino acids. The DNA for the CDR3 is TGTGCCATCAAGGACGGACAGGTTACCTACGAGCAGTACTTC. Residues: CAIKDGQVTYEQYF.

The chain has TRBV3-1 (or the pseudogene TRBV3-2) and TRBJ2-3; possibly TRBD1 for D (6 bases). Germline V lookup: CDR1 LGHDT, CDR2 YNNKEL (reference sequence). V lost 4 bases to trimming and J lost 8 bases, with 19 bases between them. The CDR3 is made up of 15 amino acids. In DNA, the CDR3 is TGTGCCAGCAGCCCAAGGGGGTACCATTCTGGTACGCAGTATTTT. It is translated as CASSPRGYHSGTQYF.

V is TRBV5-1 and J is TRBJ1-1; the match to TRBD1 covers 7 bases. J was trimmed by 10 bases and V by 4 bases; bases with no gene match: 7. The CDR3 is 12 residues long. CDR1 SGHRS and CDR2 YFSETQ come from the germline V gene. CDR3 sequence: CASSRTGFGAFF. Written as DNA, the CDR3 is TGCGCCAGCAGCCGGACAGGATTTGGAGCTTTCTTT.